This is a list of T cell receptor beta chains from one sample in a study of blood T cell repertoires in COVID-19. Only in-frame clones appear in the TCRdb table, and some are missing; sequencing was by immunoSEQ multiplex PCR. Of under 300,000 clones detected, 80% to 90% appear once; the ten largest clones hold less than 8.5%. Source material: PBMCs or T cells enriched from blood (not recorded which). The receptors were gathered from a woman in her fifties or sixties who had been exposed to COVID-19. Each CDR3 is given with its conserved first and last residue. A D gene is named only where the DNA matches it firmly. Expanded clones get a size class; other rows say once, few or many, or leave the size out.

>.|TRBJ1-1|TRBV7-2|.
TGTGCCAGCATAGCTAGGAGGGCGGATCGGAACACTGAAGCTTTCTTT
CASIARRADRNTEAFF
>.|TRBJ2-5|TRBV13|.
TGTGCCAGCAGCTTCGAGGACGGGGGTCAAGAGACCCAGTACTTC
CASSFEDGGQETQYF
>.|TRBJ1-1|TRBV28|.
TGTGCCAGCAGGCCCTTGGGGGGGAACGCTGAAGCTTTCTTT
CASRPLGGNAEAFF
>.|TRBJ2-1|TRBV3-1/TRBV3-2|.
TGTGCCAGCAGCCAACAGGGGTTCCGGGTAAATGAGCAGTTCTTC
CASSQQGFRVNEQFF
>.|TRBJ2-5|TRBV9|.
TGTGCCAGCAGCCCCCCGGCAGGGAGGTACCAAGAGACCCAGTACTTC
CASSPPAGRYQETQYF
>TRBD2|TRBJ2-1|TRBV9|few
TGTGCCAGCAGCGTAGGATCTAGCGGGGGAAAAAATGAGCAGTTCTTC
CASSVGSSGGKNEQFF
>.|TRBJ1-2|TRBV11-2|.
TGTGCCAGCAGCGCCGGTCAGGGGTGGTATGGCTACACCTTC
CASSAGQGWYGYTF
>TRBD1|TRBJ1-2|TRBV5-4|.
TGTGCCAGCAGCTTGTACTCGTCGACAGGGGGCGGGGGCTACACCTTC
CASSLYSSTGGGGYTF
>TRBD1|TRBJ1-6|TRBV5-6|.
TGTGCCAGCAGCTGGAACACCGGGACAGGAGATTCACCCCTCCACTTT
CASSWNTGTGDSPLHF
>TRBD1|TRBJ1-5|TRBV7-2|once
TGTGCCAGCAGTCCCGGGACAGGGGGTTATCAGCCCCAGCATTTT
CASSPGTGGYQPQHF
>.|TRBJ2-5|TRBV3-1/TRBV3-2|.
TGTGCCAGCAGCCAAGAAACGGGGACACAAGAGACCCAGTACTTC
CASSQETGTQETQYF
>.|TRBJ2-5|TRBV30|once
TGTGCCTGGAGTGTAGGCCTGCGGGTTCAAGAGACCCAGTACTTC
CAWSVGLRVQETQYF
>.|TRBJ1-1|TRBV27|.
TGTGCCACCCACAGGGCGAGGAACACTGAAGCTTTCTTT
CATHRARNTEAFF
>TRBD1|TRBJ1-2|TRBV2|once
TGTGCCAGCAGCGCGATGGTAGGACAGGGGAGTTTCTATGGCTACACCTTC
CASSAMVGQGSFYGYTF
>.|TRBJ2-3|TRBV7-8|.
TGTGCCAGCAGTCCGGCGGCAGATACGCAGTATTTT
CASSPAADTQYF
>.|TRBJ2-2|TRBV4-3|.
TGCGCCAGCAGCCAACTCCGTGAGGCCGGGGAGCTGTTTTTT
CASSQLREAGELFF
>.|TRBJ1-1|TRBV11-2|.
TGTGCCAGCAGCTTATCGGTGAGGGCTCGGAACACTGAAGCTTTCTTT
CASSLSVRARNTEAFF
>.|TRBJ2-2|TRBV30|.
TGTGCCTGGATGTTGGGGGGTCCCGGGGAGCTGTTTTTT
CAWMLGGPGELFF
>.|TRBJ1-1|TRBV7-3|.
TGTGCCAGCAGCCCTACAGGGAACTTGAACACTGAAGCTTTCTTT
CASSPTGNLNTEAFF
>TRBD1|TRBJ1-5|TRBV4-3|.
TGCGCCAGCAGCCCTATGACAGGGGGCGAACAGCCCCAGCATTTT
CASSPMTGGEQPQHF
>.|TRBJ1-2|TRBV27|.
TGTGCCAGCGGGGAAGGAGAGAGGGCGAGGGAGACCTTC
CASGEGERARETF
>.|TRBJ1-4|TRBV24-1|.
TGTGCGACCAGGGGAGAGGGTGAAAAACTGTTTTTT
CATRGEGEKLFF
>.|TRBJ1-1|TRBV19|.
TGTGCCAGTATCTCAGCCCGGGGGGCGCGGGCTGAAGCTTTCTTT
CASISARGARAEAFF
>TRBD2|TRBJ2-5|TRBV19|once
TGTGCCAGTAAACGAGGACTAGCGGGAGAGACCCAGTACTTC
CASKRGLAGETQYF
>.|TRBJ2-3|TRBV5-4|.
TGTGCCAGCAGCGAGGTTAGACAGACCACAGATACGCAGTATTTT
CASSEVRQTTDTQYF